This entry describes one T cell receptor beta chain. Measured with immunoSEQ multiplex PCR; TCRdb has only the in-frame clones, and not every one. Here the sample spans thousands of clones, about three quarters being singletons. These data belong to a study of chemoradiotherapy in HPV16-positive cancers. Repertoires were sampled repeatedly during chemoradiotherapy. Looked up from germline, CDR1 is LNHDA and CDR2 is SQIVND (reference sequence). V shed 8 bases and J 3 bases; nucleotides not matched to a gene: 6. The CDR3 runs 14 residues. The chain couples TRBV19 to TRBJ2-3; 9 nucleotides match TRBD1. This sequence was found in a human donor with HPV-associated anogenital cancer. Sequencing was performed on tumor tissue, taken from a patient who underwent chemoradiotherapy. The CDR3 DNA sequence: TGTGCCAGTCATACGGGACAGGGTACAGATACGCAGTATTTT. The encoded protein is CASHTGQGTDTQYF. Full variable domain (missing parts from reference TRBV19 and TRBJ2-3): DGGITQSPKYLFRKEGQNVTLSCEQNLNHDAMYWYRQDPGQGLRLIYYSQIVNDFQKGDIAEGYSVSREKKESFPLTVTSAQKNPTAFYLCASHTGQGTDTQYFGPGTRLTVL.